Listed below are T cell receptor beta chains from one sample, sequenced in a study of technical replicates of blood from several donors. Here immunoSEQ multiplex PCR was the method, and the copy in TCRdb shows in-frame clones only, minus some. The sample has about 89,000 clones, 85% to 95% seen once; the top ten hold 0.25%. Sequencing input: T cells isolated from PBMCs. Receptors originate from a human donor in good health. The CDR3 runs from the conserved cysteine through the conserved F or W. Each record gives: D gene, clone size, J gene, V gene, CDR3 DNA, CDR3 protein. D genes are given only for firm matches. Clone size is shown for a subset of rows, as once, few, many or a class of expanded clone.

TRBD1 . TRBJ2-1 TRBV27 TGTGCCAGCACCCCCCAGGGGGAGAATGAGCAGTTCTTC CASTPQGENEQFF
TRBD1 . TRBJ2-7 TRBV19 TGTGCCAGTACCCTACGACCAGGACAGGGAGTGAACGAGCAGTACTTC CASTLRPGQGVNEQYF
TRBD2 once TRBJ2-2 TRBV2 TGTGCCAGCATTCCGGGACTAAACACCGGGGAGCTGTTTTTT CASIPGLNTGELFF
. . TRBJ2-6 TRBV5-4 TGTGCCAGCAGCTTTGGAGGGGGGGCGCTTGGGGCCAACGTCCTGACTTTC CASSFGGGALGANVLTF
. once TRBJ2-1 TRBV7-2 TGTGCCAGCAGCCCAGTGGGGGACTCCCTTGTCGATGAGCAGTTCTTC CASSPVGDSLVDEQFF
TRBD1 . TRBJ1-4 TRBV27 TGTGCCAGCAGGGGGACAGCCATTGCAACTAATGAAAAACTGTTTTTT CASRGTAIATNEKLFF
TRBD1 once TRBJ2-3 TRBV27 TGTGCCAGCAGTCCAAGACAGGGGTCAGATACGCAGTATTTT CASSPRQGSDTQYF
. few TRBJ2-1 TRBV30 TGTGCCTGGAGGAAGAGAAATGAGCAGTTCTTC CAWRKRNEQFF
TRBD2 . TRBJ2-2 TRBV5-1 TGCGCCAGCAGCTTGGAGGCTAGCGGGGGGGCCGACACCGGGGAGCTGTTTTTT CASSLEASGGADTGELFF
. . TRBJ1-1 TRBV19 TGTGCCAGTAGTATAGGCGGGGAGGGGACTGAAGCTTTCTTT CASSIGGEGTEAFF
TRBD2 . TRBJ2-3 TRBV7-9 TGTGCCAGCAGCCCGGAGCGGGGGGCCCCCGATACGCAGTATTTT CASSPERGAPDTQYF
. . TRBJ2-5 TRBV28 TGTGCCAGCAGTAGTACCCCAGGGGTGGAGACCCAGTACTTC CASSSTPGVETQYF
TRBD1 . TRBJ2-5 TRBV6-4 TGTGCCAGCAGTGAAACAGGGGGCGGCCAAGAGACCCAGTACTTC CASSETGGGQETQYF
. . TRBJ1-2 TRBV4-1 TGCGCCAGCAGCCAAGCCGTCGACAGATTTCATGGCTACACCTTC CASSQAVDRFHGYTF
TRBD2 . TRBJ2-3 TRBV4-1 TGCGCCAGCAGCCAACCCCGGTGGTCTAGCGGGGAGGAGCACACAGATACGCAGTATTTT CASSQPRWSSGEEHTDTQYF
TRBD1 . TRBJ2-7 TRBV9 TGTGCCAGCAGCTTCAGGACAGGGGCCCACGAGCAGTACTTC CASSFRTGAHEQYF
. once TRBJ1-4 TRBV27 TGTGCCAGCAGTCCCAGGGTGGGTGCAACTAATGAAAAACTGTTTTTT CASSPRVGATNEKLFF
. . TRBJ1-1 TRBV9 TGTGCCAGCAGCGTAGAGGGGCTTGTGAACACTGAAGCTTTCTTT CASSVEGLVNTEAFF
. . TRBJ1-3 TRBV16 TGTGCCAGCAGCCAATCCTCCAGTTCAGGAAACACCATATATTTT CASSQSSSSGNTIYF
. . TRBJ1-2 TRBV2 TGTGCCAGCAGGGCCTGGGGCTCCATCTATGGCTACACCTTC CASRAWGSIYGYTF
. . TRBJ2-2 TRBV6-5 TGTGCCAGCAGTTACACCCCGCTAATGGTCACCGGGGAGCTGTTTTTT CASSYTPLMVTGELFF
TRBD1 . TRBJ1-4 TRBV6-6 TGTGCCAGCAGTTACAACAGGGGGGAAAAACTGTTTTTT CASSYNRGEKLFF
TRBD1 . TRBJ2-1 TRBV10-3 TGTGCCATCAGCGGACAGGGAGGAAACAATGAGCAGTTCTTC CAISGQGGNNEQFF
TRBD1 . TRBJ1-2 TRBV7-9 TGTGCCAGCAGCGGTCGACAGGGACTCTATGGCTACACCTTC CASSGRQGLYGYTF
. . TRBJ1-2 TRBV30 TGTGCCTGGAGTTCGACAGCTACTTCGAACTATGGCTACACCTTC CAWSSTATSNYGYTF
. . TRBJ1-2 TRBV6-4 TGTGCCAGCAGTGACTCGAGCGGCGGACTCCCATACACCTTC CASSDSSGGLPYTF
TRBD2 . TRBJ2-1 TRBV9 TGTGCCAGCAGCGCCCCGGCTGGACTAGCGGGGGGACCCTACAATGAGCAGTTCTTC CASSAPAGLAGGPYNEQFF
TRBD2 once TRBJ2-1 TRBV16 TGTGCCAGCAGCCACCTAACTAGCGGAGGTGACAATGAGCAGTTCTTC CASSHLTSGGDNEQFF
. once TRBJ2-3 TRBV10-3 TGTGCCATCAGTGGCCCCATAGAGGGGGGGCCTCATACGCAGTATTTT CAISGPIEGGPHTQYF
. . TRBJ1-5 TRBV13 TGTGCCAGCAGCTTCGAGGAAGAAGGAGGACAGCCCCAGCATTTT CASSFEEEGGQPQHF
. . TRBJ2-7 TRBV19 TGTGCCAGTAGCCCGCTAGCTGTCGGAGAATACTACGAGCAGTACTTC CASSPLAVGEYYEQYF
. once TRBJ2-7 TRBV7-8 TGTGCCAGCAGCTTAGATTGGAGCTACGAGCAGTACTTC CASSLDWSYEQYF
. . TRBJ2-5 TRBV5-6 TGTGCCAGCAGCTTGGCTTTCCAAGAGACCCAGTACTTC CASSLAFQETQYF
TRBD2 . TRBJ2-1 TRBV15 TGTGCCACCAGCAGCTCATTGGGACTAGCGGGAGGGCCAAACAATGAGCAGTTCTTC CATSSSLGLAGGPNNEQFF
. . TRBJ1-1 TRBV28 TGTGCCAGCATCGACAGGACTAGAAACACTGAAGCTTTCTTT CASIDRTRNTEAFF
. . TRBJ2-7 TRBV28 TGTGCCACCACAGGGGTTAGCGGGGTTAGCTCCTACGAGCAGTACTTC CATTGVSGVSSYEQYF
. . TRBJ1-1 TRBV18 TGTGCCAGCTCACCGGTCCAGGGATTTGAAGCTTTCTTT CASSPVQGFEAFF
TRBD2 . TRBJ2-7 TRBV6-1 TGTGCCAGCAGCCCACTAGCCGGGAGGTCCGAGCAGTACTTC CASSPLAGRSEQYF
. . TRBJ1-2 TRBV7-8 TGTGCCAGCAGCTTAGTTCGCCAGGGAAACTATGGCTACACCTTC CASSLVRQGNYGYTF
. . TRBJ1-1 TRBV5-6 TGTGCCAGCATGGACTTGGCGGGACGGGCTTTTAGAGGGGACACTGAAGCTTTCTTT CASMDLAGRAFRGDTEAFF
. . TRBJ1-1 TRBV13 TGTGCCAGCAGCCCCCGGCGGAAGAACACTGAAGCTTTCTTT CASSPRRKNTEAFF
. . TRBJ1-2 TRBV7-9 TGTGCCAGCGCGAGGGTTACAGCCTATGGCTACACCTTC CASARVTAYGYTF
. . TRBJ2-2 TRBV28 TGTGCCAGCAGTTTAGGGCAGGGCTCACCCGGGGAGCTGTTTTTT CASSLGQGSPGELFF
. . TRBJ2-1 TRBV2 TGTGCCAGCACGGTTCTGCACTCCTACAATGAGCAGTTCTTC CASTVLHSYNEQFF
TRBD1 . TRBJ2-3 TRBV5-1 TGCGCCAGCAGCCTCGGATGGGGGGACAGGACTGGACGGTCGGATACGCAGTATTTT CASSLGWGDRTGRSDTQYF
TRBD2 . TRBJ2-1 TRBV28 TGTGCCAGCAGTCCAGGACTAGCGGGTGATGAGCAGTTCTTC CASSPGLAGDEQFF
TRBD1 . TRBJ2-7 TRBV6-6 TGTGCCAGCAATCACAGGGGGCGCTACGAGCAGTACTTC CASNHRGRYEQYF
. . TRBJ1-1 TRBV6-1 TGTGCCAGCACCGAGGTGGCGGAGATTATAGTGGAAGCTTTCTTT CASTEVAEIIVEAFF
TRBD2 . TRBJ2-1 TRBV30 TGTGCCTGGACCCTCCCCCCGGGGCGGGGGGGCTACAATGAGCAGTTCTTC CAWTLPPGRGGYNEQFF
TRBD1 . TRBJ2-1 TRBV10-1 TGCGCCAGCAGGAGGGACAGCTCCTACAATGAGCAGTTCTTC CASRRDSSYNEQFF
. . TRBJ2-6 TRBV6-5 TGTGCCAGCAGTTACAGGGAGGCTGGGGCCAACGTCCTGACTTTC CASSYREAGANVLTF
TRBD2 . TRBJ2-3 TRBV9 TGTGCCAGCAGCCCCCGATTTGTCGCGGGGGGGATGACAGATACGCAGTATTTT CASSPRFVAGGMTDTQYF
TRBD2 . TRBJ2-5 TRBV7-2 TGTGCCAGCAGCGGGGGGGGACTAGCGGGAGTAGGAGAGACCCAGTACTTC CASSGGGLAGVGETQYF
TRBD1 . TRBJ2-1 TRBV7-3 TGTGCCAGCAGCTTATGGGGCCGAGGGGGCGACGATGAGCAGTTCTTC CASSLWGRGGDDEQFF
. . TRBJ1-2 TRBV7-9 TGTGCCAGCAGTGATCCGAATGATGGGGCCTATGGCTACACCTTC CASSDPNDGAYGYTF